This T cell receptor beta chain was profiled in a study of cytomegalovirus exposure and HLA in healthy donors. In germline, CDR1 is MGHDK, CDR2 SYGVNS. This CDR3 has 16 amino acids. V was pared by 3 bases and J by 5 bases, with 17 bases between. Assay: immunoSEQ multiplex PCR; the TCRdb copy retains only in-frame clones and omits some. The sample lists a few hundred thousand clones, over 75% occurring once. The V call is TRBV25-1, the J call TRBJ2-1; a possible D gene is TRBD1 (5 bases). The clonotype comes from a woman between 18 and 29 years old in good health and CMV-seronegative. The specimen was PBMCs. For the CDR3, the DNA is TGTGCCAGCAGTGAGGGTCTGTGGACATCCAACAATGAGCAGTTCTTC. Translation gives CASSEGLWTSNNEQFF. Based on the CDR3 plus reference TRBV25-1 and TRBJ2-1, the full variable domain is EADIYQTPRYLVIGTGKKITLECSQTMGHDKMYWYQQDPGMELHLIHYSYGVNSTEKGDLSSESTVSRIRTEHFPLTLESARPSHTSQYLCASSEGLWTSNNEQFFGPGTRLTVL.